The count of the clone carrying this T cell receptor (beta chain) is one. What it recognizes is unknown. The data derive from a study of cytomegalovirus exposure and HLA in healthy donors. Notes on the study in general: In vitro confirmation showed three CMV-associated chains to be CMV antigen specific.

Libraries were prepared by immunoSEQ multiplex PCR; TCRdb keeps only in-frame clonotypes and omits some of them. The repertoire includes 85,000 to 120,000 clones, 88% of them detected once, and less than 2% sits in the top ten. Germline V gene sequence: CDR1 GTSNPN, CDR2 SVGIG (reference sequence). The V end was cut by 1 base, the J end by 0 bases, with 19 bases between. The CDR3 is made up of 18 amino acids. This sequence joins TRBV30 and TRBJ1-5; no definite D call. The receptor's source is a woman aged 18-30 years in good health and CMV-seropositive. Sequencing used PBMCs. The CDR3 DNA reads as TGTGCCTGGAGTGGCCCACGGGCAGGAGACTATAGCAATCAGCCCCAGCATTTT. Amino acids: CAWSGPRAGDYSNQPQHF.